Sequencing of this T cell receptor (beta chain) was carried out in a study of OX40 agonist ivuxolimab in advanced cancers. This table comes from immunoSEQ multiplex PCR, and its TCRdb copy is limited to in-frame clones, with some not included. Among over 5,000 clones listed, 60% to 80% were seen once. Trimming shortened V by 3 bases and J by 5 bases, and 4 bases separated the two germline ends. The germline CDR1 and CDR2 sequences are SEHNR and FQNEAQ (reference sequence). The CDR3 spans 11 residues. The chain couples TRBV7-9 to TRBJ2-5, with D hard to call. This receptor was taken from an adult with an advanced solid tumor such as melanoma, head and neck, liver or kidney cancer. Specimen: CD4+ or CD8+ T cells sorted from blood, collected in a trial of the OX40 agonist ivuxolimab. The CDR3 DNA reads TGTGCCAGCAGCTTTCTTGAGACCCAGTACTTC. Its protein is CASSFLETQYF.